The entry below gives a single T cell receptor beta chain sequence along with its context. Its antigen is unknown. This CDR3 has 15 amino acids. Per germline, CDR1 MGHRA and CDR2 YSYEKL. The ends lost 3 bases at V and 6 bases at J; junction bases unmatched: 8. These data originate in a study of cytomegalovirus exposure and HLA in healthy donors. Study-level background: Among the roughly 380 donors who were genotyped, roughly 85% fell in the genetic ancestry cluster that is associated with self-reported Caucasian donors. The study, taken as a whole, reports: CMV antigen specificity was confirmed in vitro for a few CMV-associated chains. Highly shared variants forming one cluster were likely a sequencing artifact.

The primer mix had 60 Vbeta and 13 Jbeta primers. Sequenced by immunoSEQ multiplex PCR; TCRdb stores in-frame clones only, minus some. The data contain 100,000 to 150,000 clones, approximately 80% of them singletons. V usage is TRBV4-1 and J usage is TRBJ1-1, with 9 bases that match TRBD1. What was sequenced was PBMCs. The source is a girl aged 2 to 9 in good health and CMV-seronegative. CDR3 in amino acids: CASSHLTGGSAEAFF. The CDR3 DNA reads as TGCGCCAGCAGCCACCTGACAGGGGGGTCCGCTGAAGCTTTCTTT.